This TCR beta chain comes out of a study of cytomegalovirus exposure and HLA in healthy donors. Use of 60 Vbeta and 13 Jbeta primers characterized the PCR. In the study's own analysis: It was a later analysis that counted about 80 million unique TCR beta chains, of which roughly 11 million were shared. TCRdb's table, derived via immunoSEQ multiplex PCR, lists solely in-frame clones and lacks some. That table furnishes V, J and clone size, whereas the DNA furnished D and trimming. The sample spans about 77,000 clones; the ten largest clones claim around 15%. Study observations and caveats: Excluded: some indistinguishable V segments such as TRBV6-2 and TRBV6-3. A link between a missense DCLRE1C variant and TCR beta V- and J-gene trimming emerged from a later analysis.

With regard to this clone: Its antigen is still unknown.

This CDR3 has 13 amino acids. Deletions cut 5 bases from V and 2 bases from J, with 9 bases between. CDR1 and CDR2 (germline): SGHTA, FQGNSA. This sequence joins TRBV7-2 and TRBJ2-5; tentative D call: TRBD1 (5 bases). The sequenced material came from PBMCs. The source of this sequence is a man aged 50 to 59 in good health and CMV-seropositive. The CDR3 spells CASSTRQQETQYF. The CDR3 nucleotides are TGTGCCAGCAGCACCCGACAGCAAGAGACCCAGTACTTC.